One TCR beta chain is described in this entry. No antigen is known for it. A read error may explain this, as a much larger clone is one base away. From the reads, TCRdb called clonotypes with MiXCR, one entry per CDR3 protein. Altogether roughly 20,000 distinct CDR3 sequences are present, about a fifth being singletons, with the ten largest covering around 4.3%. This sample is part of a study of lung T cells in sarcoidosis with Löfgren's syndrome. Study conclusions and caveats: Versus controls, Löfgren's syndrome patients reportedly showed TRAV12-1 and TRBV2 as most expanded. Shared TRAV12-1 and TRBV2 CDR3 motifs were reported across several patients.

The CDR3 is made up of 16 amino acids. Trimming stripped 2 bases from V and 4 bases from J, with 17 bases between. CDR1 and CDR2 (germline): SGHTA, FQGNSA. The TCR comes from a human donor with sarcoidosis (Löfgren's syndrome or another form), or a control subject (not recorded which). The gene calls are TRBV7-2 and TRBJ2-5; D gene ambiguous. Material: CD4+ T cells from PBMCs. The CDR3 loop is CASSLKVYTYRETQYF. The DNA for the CDR3 is TGTGCCAGCAGCTTAAAGGTCTACACGTACCGAGAGACCCAGTACTTC.